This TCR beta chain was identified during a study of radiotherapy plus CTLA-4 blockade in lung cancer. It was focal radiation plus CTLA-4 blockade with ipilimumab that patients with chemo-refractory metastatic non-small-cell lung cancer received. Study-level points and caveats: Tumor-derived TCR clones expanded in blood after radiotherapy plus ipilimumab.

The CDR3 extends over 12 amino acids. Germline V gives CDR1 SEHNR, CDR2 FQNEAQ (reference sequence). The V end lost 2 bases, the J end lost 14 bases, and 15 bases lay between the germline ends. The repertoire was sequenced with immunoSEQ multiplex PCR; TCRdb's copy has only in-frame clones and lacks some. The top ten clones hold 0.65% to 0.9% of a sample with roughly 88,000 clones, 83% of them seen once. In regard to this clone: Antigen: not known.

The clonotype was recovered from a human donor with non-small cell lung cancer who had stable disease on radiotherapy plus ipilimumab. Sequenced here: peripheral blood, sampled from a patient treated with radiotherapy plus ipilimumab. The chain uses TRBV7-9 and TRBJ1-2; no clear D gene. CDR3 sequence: CASSLTPQDVTF. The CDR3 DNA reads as TGTGCCAGCAGCTTAACCCCCCAGGATGTGACCTTC.